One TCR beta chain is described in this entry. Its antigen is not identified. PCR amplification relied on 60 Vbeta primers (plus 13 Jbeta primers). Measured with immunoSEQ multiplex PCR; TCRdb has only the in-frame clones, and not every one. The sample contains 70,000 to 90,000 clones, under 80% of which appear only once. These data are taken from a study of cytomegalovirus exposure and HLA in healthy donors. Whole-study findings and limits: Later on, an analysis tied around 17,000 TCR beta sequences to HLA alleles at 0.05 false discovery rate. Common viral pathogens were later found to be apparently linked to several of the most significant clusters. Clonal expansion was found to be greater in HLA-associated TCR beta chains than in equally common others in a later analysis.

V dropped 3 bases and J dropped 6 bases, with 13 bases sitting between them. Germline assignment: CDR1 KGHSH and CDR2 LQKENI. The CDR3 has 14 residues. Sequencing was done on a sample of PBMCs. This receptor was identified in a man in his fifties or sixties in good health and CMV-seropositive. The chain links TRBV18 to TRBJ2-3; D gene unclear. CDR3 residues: CASSPLDTGDTQYF. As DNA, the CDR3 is TGTGCCAGCTCACCGCTTGACACTGGCGATACGCAGTATTTT.